These T cell receptor beta chains were read from a single sample in a study of T-cell reconstitution after alpha-beta-depleted transplantation in children. TCRdb reprocessed the PCR reads with MiXCR, giving one entry per CDR3 protein. The sample records about 640,000 distinct CDR3 sequences, over 10% being singletons. The sequencing used PBMCs, mostly from graft donor cells, collected 360 days after TCRalphabeta/CD19-depleted stem cell transplant. The receptors stem from a male patient younger than 18 who had a stem cell transplant for acute myeloid leukemia, so the T cells may come from the graft donor. The CDR3 runs from the conserved cysteine through the conserved F or W. The D gene is left open where the match is weak. Rows may omit the clone size; those that give it use once, few, many or a size class.

d_gene: .; j_gene: TRBJ2-5; abundance: .; v_gene: TRBV20-1; CDR3nt: TGCAGTGCTAGGAGGGGGGGCGAGGGGTTAGAGACCCAGTACTTC; CDR3aa: CSARRGGEGLETQYF
d_gene: .; j_gene: TRBJ2-7; abundance: few; v_gene: TRBV27; CDR3nt: TGTGCCAGCAGTTTATGGGGGCTAAGCTCCTACGAGCAGTACTTC; CDR3aa: CASSLWGLSSYEQYF
d_gene: .; j_gene: TRBJ2-7; abundance: few; v_gene: TRBV20-1; CDR3nt: TGCAGTGCTAGGGCTCAGGGCCGGGGATTAGCAGCCGAGCAGTACTTC; CDR3aa: CSARAQGRGLAAEQYF
d_gene: .; j_gene: TRBJ2-5; abundance: few; v_gene: TRBV28; CDR3nt: TGTGCCAGCAGTTTATTGGCGGGGAGGGAGACCCAGTACTTC; CDR3aa: CASSLLAGRETQYF
d_gene: .; j_gene: TRBJ2-1; abundance: .; v_gene: TRBV7-2; CDR3nt: TGTGCCAGCAGTTTCGGACGCGCCTACAATGAGCAGTTCTTC; CDR3aa: CASSFGRAYNEQFF
d_gene: TRBD2; j_gene: TRBJ2-1; abundance: many; v_gene: TRBV12-3/TRBV12-4; CDR3nt: TGTGCCAGCAGTTCTAGCGGGAGCTTGCAGTTCTTC; CDR3aa: CASSSSGSLQFF
d_gene: .; j_gene: TRBJ2-5; abundance: many; v_gene: TRBV4-2; CDR3nt: TGTGCCAGCAGCCAAGATCGGGGGGAGACCCAGTACTTC; CDR3aa: CASSQDRGETQYF
d_gene: .; j_gene: TRBJ2-1; abundance: .; v_gene: TRBV5-6; CDR3nt: TGTGCCAGCACCCTGGACATTAGTGCCTACAATGAGCAGTTCTTC; CDR3aa: CASTLDISAYNEQFF
d_gene: TRBD2; j_gene: TRBJ2-1; abundance: few; v_gene: TRBV30; CDR3nt: TGTGCCTCCGAAGGACTAGGGAGGGACAATGAGCAGTTCTTC; CDR3aa: CASEGLGRDNEQFF
d_gene: TRBD2; j_gene: TRBJ2-2; abundance: few; v_gene: TRBV28; CDR3nt: TGTGCCAGCAGTTTTCCCTCGGGACTAGCGGGAATGAACACCGGGGAGCTGTTTTTT; CDR3aa: CASSFPSGLAGMNTGELFF
d_gene: .; j_gene: TRBJ2-2; abundance: few; v_gene: TRBV7-9; CDR3nt: TGTGCCAAAGAGGTCCCGGGGCCGACCGGGGAGCTGTTTTTT; CDR3aa: CAKEVPGPTGELFF
d_gene: .; j_gene: TRBJ2-5; abundance: .; v_gene: TRBV5-1; CDR3nt: TGCGCCAGGACCCGGTTGAAGAACCAGGAGACCCAGTACTTC; CDR3aa: CARTRLKNQETQYF
d_gene: TRBD2; j_gene: TRBJ2-3; abundance: many; v_gene: TRBV28; CDR3nt: TGTGCCAGCAGGCCTACTAGCGGGAGTTTATTCGGCACAGATACGCAGTATTTT; CDR3aa: CASRPTSGSLFGTDTQYF
d_gene: TRBD2; j_gene: TRBJ2-1; abundance: many; v_gene: TRBV12-3/TRBV12-4; CDR3nt: TGTGCCAGCACCACCGGGACTAGCGGGATAGGTGAGCAGTTCTTC; CDR3aa: CASTTGTSGIGEQFF
d_gene: .; j_gene: TRBJ1-2; abundance: few; v_gene: TRBV4-3; CDR3nt: TGCGCCAGCAGCAAAAGCGGGAGCCACTATGGCTACACCTTC; CDR3aa: CASSKSGSHYGYTF
d_gene: TRBD1; j_gene: TRBJ1-3; abundance: few; v_gene: TRBV12-3/TRBV12-4; CDR3nt: TGTGCCAGCACCCACGGGACAGGGGGCCACTCTGGAAACACCATATATTTT; CDR3aa: CASTHGTGGHSGNTIYF
d_gene: .; j_gene: TRBJ2-1; abundance: few; v_gene: TRBV11-2; CDR3nt: TGTGCCAGCAGCTTATTCGATCTGGGGGGAGACTCCTACAATGAGCAGTTCTTC; CDR3aa: CASSLFDLGGDSYNEQFF
d_gene: .; j_gene: TRBJ2-7; abundance: many; v_gene: TRBV28; CDR3nt: TGTGCCAGCAGCCGACTATCAGCTTTCGAGCAGTACTTC; CDR3aa: CASSRLSAFEQYF
d_gene: .; j_gene: TRBJ2-7; abundance: .; v_gene: TRBV20-1; CDR3nt: TGCAGTGCTAGAGATCTAGGGAAATACGAGCAGTACTTC; CDR3aa: CSARDLGKYEQYF
d_gene: TRBD2; j_gene: TRBJ2-7; abundance: .; v_gene: TRBV29-1; CDR3nt: TGCAGCGTTGAAGATCAGGCTAGCGGTTCCTACGAGCAGTACTTC; CDR3aa: CSVEDQASGSYEQYF
d_gene: TRBD1; j_gene: TRBJ2-7; abundance: many; v_gene: TRBV20-1; CDR3nt: TGCAGTGCTAGAGCCCCGACAGGGGCCGAGCAGTACTTC; CDR3aa: CSARAPTGAEQYF
d_gene: TRBD1; j_gene: TRBJ1-5; abundance: many; v_gene: TRBV20-1; CDR3nt: TGCAGTGCTTGGTTCCATACAGGGGGGGAAAAGCCCCAGCATTTT; CDR3aa: CSAWFHTGGEKPQHF
d_gene: .; j_gene: TRBJ2-1; abundance: few; v_gene: TRBV5-1; CDR3nt: TGCGCCAGCAGCTTACCTCTAAACAATGAGCAGTTCTTC; CDR3aa: CASSLPLNNEQFF
d_gene: TRBD2; j_gene: TRBJ2-1; abundance: .; v_gene: TRBV28; CDR3nt: TGTGCCAGCAGACCGGGACTAGCGGGAGGGCCGGGATACAATGAGCAGTTCTTC; CDR3aa: CASRPGLAGGPGYNEQFF
d_gene: .; j_gene: TRBJ2-7; abundance: .; v_gene: TRBV20-1; CDR3nt: TGCAGTGCTAGAGATCCCATCCCAGCCAGCTCCTACGAGCAGTACTTC; CDR3aa: CSARDPIPASSYEQYF
d_gene: .; j_gene: TRBJ2-7; abundance: many; v_gene: TRBV9; CDR3nt: TGTGCCAGCAGCGTAGTCGGGAGCCCCTACGAGCAGTACTTC; CDR3aa: CASSVVGSPYEQYF
d_gene: .; j_gene: TRBJ2-5; abundance: many; v_gene: TRBV6-6; CDR3nt: TGTGCCAGCGGGAAAAAGACCCAGTACTTC; CDR3aa: CASGKKTQYF
d_gene: TRBD2; j_gene: TRBJ2-1; abundance: few; v_gene: TRBV5-6; CDR3nt: TGTGCCAGCAGCCGGGGAATTAGCGGGAGTTCTTACAATGAGCAGTTCTTC; CDR3aa: CASSRGISGSSYNEQFF
d_gene: TRBD1; j_gene: TRBJ2-6; abundance: few; v_gene: TRBV7-9; CDR3nt: TGTGCCAGCAGACTAGAGCCGCCGGGACAGGGTAGACCAACTGGGGCCAACGTCCTGACTTTC; CDR3aa: CASRLEPPGQGRPTGANVLTF
d_gene: TRBD2; j_gene: TRBJ2-5; abundance: few; v_gene: TRBV20-1; CDR3nt: TGCAGTGTCCCACTAGCGGGAGGTGTACAAGAGACCCAGTACTTC; CDR3aa: CSVPLAGGVQETQYF
d_gene: .; j_gene: TRBJ2-5; abundance: few; v_gene: TRBV5-1; CDR3nt: TGCGCCAGCAGCGTTACAGGGGAGACCCAGTACTTC; CDR3aa: CASSVTGETQYF
d_gene: TRBD2; j_gene: TRBJ2-1; abundance: many; v_gene: TRBV10-3; CDR3nt: TGTGCCATCAGTGAGTCGGGGACTAGCGAGGGACGCAATGAGCAGTTCTTC; CDR3aa: CAISESGTSEGRNEQFF
d_gene: .; j_gene: TRBJ1-4; abundance: .; v_gene: TRBV20-1; CDR3nt: TGCAGTGCTAGAGTAGGGGCCTCAACTAATGAAAAACTGTTTTTT; CDR3aa: CSARVGASTNEKLFF
d_gene: .; j_gene: TRBJ2-3; abundance: .; v_gene: TRBV9; CDR3nt: TGTGCCAGCAGCGTCGGCAGGGAGACAGATACGCAGTATTTT; CDR3aa: CASSVGRETDTQYF
d_gene: .; j_gene: TRBJ2-6; abundance: .; v_gene: TRBV20-1; CDR3nt: TGCAGTGCTCAACGGTCTGGGGCCAACGTCCTGACTTTC; CDR3aa: CSAQRSGANVLTF
d_gene: .; j_gene: TRBJ2-7; abundance: few; v_gene: TRBV4-2; CDR3nt: TGTGCCAGCAGCCAAGAATTCCCCAAAGCCCCCCTCTACGAGCAGTACTTC; CDR3aa: CASSQEFPKAPLYEQYF
d_gene: TRBD2; j_gene: TRBJ2-5; abundance: many; v_gene: TRBV7-9; CDR3nt: TGTGCCAGCAGCTTAGAAGGTCCGGGAGGGCCGAGAGAGACCCAGTACTTC; CDR3aa: CASSLEGPGGPRETQYF
d_gene: TRBD2; j_gene: TRBJ2-1; abundance: few; v_gene: TRBV10-3; CDR3nt: TGTGCCATCAGTGAGAGCGGGGGGCAGAATGAGCAGTTCTTC; CDR3aa: CAISESGGQNEQFF
d_gene: .; j_gene: TRBJ2-7; abundance: .; v_gene: TRBV14; CDR3nt: TGTGCCAGCAGCCACCCAAAATACGAGCAGTACTTC; CDR3aa: CASSHPKYEQYF
d_gene: .; j_gene: TRBJ2-7; abundance: .; v_gene: TRBV7-2; CDR3nt: TGTGCCAGCAGCTTAGTGGGGGCGGTATCCTACGAGCAGTACTTC; CDR3aa: CASSLVGAVSYEQYF
d_gene: .; j_gene: TRBJ1-2; abundance: .; v_gene: TRBV28; CDR3nt: TGTGCCAGCAGTAGAGGAAGGGCAGAAGATGGCTACACCTTC; CDR3aa: CASSRGRAEDGYTF
d_gene: .; j_gene: TRBJ1-2; abundance: .; v_gene: TRBV20-1; CDR3nt: TGCAGTGCCAACCGGGACAACTATGGCTACACCTTC; CDR3aa: CSANRDNYGYTF
d_gene: .; j_gene: TRBJ2-1; abundance: few; v_gene: TRBV20-1; CDR3nt: TGCAGTGCTAGATCGGGGCCGGATGAGCAGTTCTTC; CDR3aa: CSARSGPDEQFF
d_gene: .; j_gene: TRBJ2-1; abundance: few; v_gene: TRBV28; CDR3nt: TGTGCCAGCAGTTTATTGTCGGGGAGAGGTAACAATGAGCAGTTCTTC; CDR3aa: CASSLLSGRGNNEQFF
d_gene: .; j_gene: TRBJ2-7; abundance: few; v_gene: TRBV20-1; CDR3nt: TGCAGTGCTCGACAGTTACTGAGCAGTTACGAGCAGTACTTC; CDR3aa: CSARQLLSSYEQYF